These 13 T cell receptor beta chains share one sample of origin, sequenced in a study of tumor and adjacent non-tumor tissue in lung cancer. A modified ARM-PCR protocol with three rounds of nested PCR amplified TCRbeta. TCRdb used MiXCR to reprocess the multiplex PCR reads, holding one entry per CDR3 protein. The data contain under 150,000 distinct CDR3 sequences, roughly 67% of them singletons. The template was RNA from unsorted bulk tissue. Sequencing input: lung tumor tissue. The receptor set was obtained from a young man with non-small cell lung cancer.

Concerning this clonotype itself: A read error may explain this, as a much larger clone is one base away. The chain combines TRBV20-1 with TRBJ2-5, with D perhaps being TRBD1 or TRBD2 (5 bases each). From germline, CDR1 is DFQATT and CDR2 SNEGSKA (reference sequence). The CDR3 contains 11 residues. In DNA, the CDR3 is TGCACTCCCGAGAGGGGAAAGACCCAGTACTTC. Translated: CTPERGKTQYF.

This clonotype was seen many times. In nucleotides, the CDR3 is TGTGCCAGCAGCCCGGGGCCGAATCATAGCGGGGGCGGGGAGACCCAGTACTTC. This gives the protein CASSPGPNHSGGGETQYF. The chain combines TRBV11-2 with TRBJ2-5; TRBD2 matches at 9 bases. This CDR3 comprises 18 residues. Germline CDR1 is SGHAT and CDR2 is FQNNGV. The junction had 18 bases not matched to a gene; V was cut back by 5 bases and J by 5 bases.

About this clonotype: The junction departs from the called germline gene at one end, perhaps through a read error. The chain is built from TRBV10-2 and TRBJ2-7; TRBD1 might be the D (6 bases). This CDR3 contains 13 residues. The germline CDR1 and CDR2 sequences are WSHSY and SAAADI. The chain's CDR3 is CTSKARGSNEQYF. The DNA of the CDR3 is TGCACCAGCAAGGCCAGGGGATCCAACGAGCAGTACTTC.

In nucleotides, the CDR3 is TGTGCCAGCCGTGCAGGGGGAAGTCAGAACACTGAAGCTTTCTTT. Its protein product is CASRAGGSQNTEAFF. The chain carries TRBV5-4 and TRBJ1-1; 7 bases are shared with TRBD1. Germline CDR1 reads SGHNT; CDR2 reads YYREEE (reference sequence). The CDR3 contains 15 residues. V trimming: 7 bases; J trimming: 1 base; junction bases outside the gene matches: 10.

A word on this clonotype: A read error may account for a junction end that differs from germline. The chain recombines TRBV6-2 or TRBV6-3 with TRBJ2-7; D could derive from TRBD1 or TRBD2 (6 bases each). The CDR3 extends over 11 amino acids. Per germline, CDR1 MNHEY and CDR2 SVGEGT. The CDR3 loop reads CANPVGGEQYF. In nucleotides, the CDR3 is TGTGCCAACCCAGTGGGGGGCGAGCAGTATTTC.

The sample holds a few counts of this clonotype. J is TRBJ1-2 and V is TRBV10-3; perhaps TRBD1 as D (6 bases). There are 13 residues in the CDR3. The ends were cut back, 2 bases at V and 5 bases at J, with 9 bases in the middle. Germline-derived CDR1 and CDR2 are ENHRY and SYGVKD. The CDR3 sequence is CAISEVDRYGYTF. The DNA for the CDR3 is TGTGCCATCAGTGAGGTCGACAGGTATGGCTACACCTTC.

As concerns this clonotype: One end of the junction does not line up with germline, which may come from a read error. The chain couples TRBV20-1 to TRBJ2-1, with 8 bases aligning to TRBD2. Germline V lookup: CDR1 DFQATT, CDR2 SNEGSKA (reference sequence). CDR3 length: 15 residues. The CDR3 sequence is CSAILSGSSYNEQLF. CDR3 bases: TGCAGTGCTATATTAAGCGGGAGCTCCTACAATGAGCAGCTCTTC.

Of note for this clonotype: A much larger clone lies a single base off, so this may be a read error. The V and J genes are TRBV6-5 and TRBJ2-7; perhaps TRBD1 as D (6 bases). The CDR3 has 13 amino acids. Germline-derived CDR1 and CDR2 are MNHEY and SVGAGI. CDR3 bases: TGTGCCAGCAGTAATACAGGGACCGTCGAGCATTACTTC. Encoded protein: CASSNTGTVEHYF.

In regard to this clonotype: This could be a read error, since a much larger clone is one nucleotide away. The gene calls are TRBV12-3 or TRBV12-4 and TRBJ2-3; 9 bases are a match to TRBD2. The CDR3 is made up of 15 amino acids. DNA of the CDR3: TGTGCCAGCAGTTTCAGCGGGGGGAGCACAGGTACGCAGTATTTT. Translating gives CASSFSGGSTGTQYF.

The V gene is TRBV6-5, the J gene TRBJ1-2; no clear D gene. This CDR3 has 16 amino acids. The V end was cut by 3 bases, the J end by 0 bases, with 14 bases between. Germline lookup yields CDR1 MNHEY and CDR2 SVGAGI. CDR3 bases: TGTGCCAGCAGTTATGATGTGTCGCGAGCTAACTATGGCTACACCTTC. This codes for CASSYDVSRANYGYTF.

This clonotype has just a few counts. Just one base apart from a much larger clone, this may be a read error. The chain has TRBV5-5 and TRBJ1-2; possible D gene TRBD1, 5 bases. This CDR3 comprises 15 residues. Germline V gives CDR1 SGHKS, CDR2 YYEKEE (reference sequence). The CDR3 sequence is CASILDPRGNYGYTF. The CDR3, as DNA: TGTGCCAGCATCTTGGACCCTAGGGGTAACTATGGCTACACCTTC.

In the case of this clonotype: Possible read error: a much larger clone is one base away. The chain uses TRBV5-5 and TRBJ2-5; 8 nucleotides match TRBD1. CDR3 length equals 16 residues. Germline-derived CDR1 and CDR2 are SGHKS and YYEKEE (reference sequence). CDR3 loop: CDSSLRVRGLMETQYF. The CDR3 bases are TGTGACAGCAGCTTGAGGGTCAGGGGGCTTATGGAGACCCAGTACTTC.

V and J are TRBV20-1 and TRBJ1-2, with D possibly matching TRBD1 (6 bases). CDR3 length: 12 amino acids. Germline V gene lookup returns CDR1 DFQATT and CDR2 SNEGSKA (reference sequence). V was clipped by 3 bases and J by 12 bases, with 17 bases between them. Here the CDR3 reads CSAREDSPFHTF. CDR3 coding DNA: TGCAGTGCTAGGGAGGACAGTCCCTTCCACACCTTC.